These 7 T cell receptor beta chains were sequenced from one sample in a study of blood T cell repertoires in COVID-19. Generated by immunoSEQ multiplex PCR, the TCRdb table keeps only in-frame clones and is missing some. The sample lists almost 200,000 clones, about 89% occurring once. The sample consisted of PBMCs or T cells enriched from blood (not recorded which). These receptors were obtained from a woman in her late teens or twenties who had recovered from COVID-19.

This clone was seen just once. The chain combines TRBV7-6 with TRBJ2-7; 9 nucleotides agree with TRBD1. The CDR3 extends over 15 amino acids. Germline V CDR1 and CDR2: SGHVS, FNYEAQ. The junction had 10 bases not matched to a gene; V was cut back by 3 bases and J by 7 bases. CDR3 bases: TGTGCCAGCAGCTTTTCGGGACAGGGTCGAGGTGAGCAGTACTTC. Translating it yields CASSFSGQGRGEQYF.

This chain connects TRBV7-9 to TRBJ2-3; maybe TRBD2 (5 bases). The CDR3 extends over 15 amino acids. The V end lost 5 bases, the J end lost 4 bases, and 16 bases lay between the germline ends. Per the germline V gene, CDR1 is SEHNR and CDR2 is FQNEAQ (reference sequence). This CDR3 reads CASSPLGSGSDTQYF. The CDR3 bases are TGTGCCAGCAGCCCCCTAGGCAGCGGCTCAGATACGCAGTATTTT.

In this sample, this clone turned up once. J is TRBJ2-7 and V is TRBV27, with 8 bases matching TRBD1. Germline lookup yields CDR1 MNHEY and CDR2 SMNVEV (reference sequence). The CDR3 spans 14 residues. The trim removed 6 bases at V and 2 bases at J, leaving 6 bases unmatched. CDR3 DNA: TGTGCCAGCAGGGCCCGGACAGGGACCTACGAGCAGTACTTC. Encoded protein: CASRARTGTYEQYF.

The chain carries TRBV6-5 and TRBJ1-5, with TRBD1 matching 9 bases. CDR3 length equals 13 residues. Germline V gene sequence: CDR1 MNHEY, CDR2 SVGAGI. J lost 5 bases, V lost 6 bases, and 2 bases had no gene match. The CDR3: CASRWDRDQPQHF. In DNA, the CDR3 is TGTGCCAGCAGGTGGGACAGGGATCAGCCCCAGCATTTT.

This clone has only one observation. CDR3: CASGTGSTEAFF. The CDR3 DNA is TGTGCCAGCGGGACAGGGTCTACTGAAGCTTTCTTT. V gene TRBV28 combines with J gene TRBJ1-1; 9 nucleotides align to TRBD1. With V trimmed by 8 bases and J by 5 bases, 3 bases remained unmatched. The V gene's germline CDR1 is MDHEN and CDR2 SYDVKM. The CDR3 is 12 residues long.

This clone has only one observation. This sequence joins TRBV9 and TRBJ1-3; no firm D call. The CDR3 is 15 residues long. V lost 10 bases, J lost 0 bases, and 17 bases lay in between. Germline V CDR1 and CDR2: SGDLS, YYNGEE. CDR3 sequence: CASNRESSSGNTIYF. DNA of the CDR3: TGTGCCTCAAACCGGGAATCGAGCTCTGGAAACACCATATATTTT.

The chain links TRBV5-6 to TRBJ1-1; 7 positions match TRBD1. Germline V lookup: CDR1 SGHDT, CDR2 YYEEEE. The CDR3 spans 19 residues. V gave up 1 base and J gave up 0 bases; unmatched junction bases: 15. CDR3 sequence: CASSLLTAGTALMNTEAFF. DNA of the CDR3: TGTGCCAGCAGCTTGTTGACCGCCGGGACAGCACTCATGAACACTGAAGCTTTCTTT. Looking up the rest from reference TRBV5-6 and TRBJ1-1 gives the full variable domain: DAGVTQSPTHLIKTRGQQVTLRCSPKSGHDTVSWYQQALGQGPQFIFQYYEEEERQRGNFPDRFSGHQFPNYSSELNVNALLLGDSALYLCASSLLTAGTALMNTEAFFGQGTRLTVV.